This TCR beta chain appears in the sequencing data of a study of memory CD4+ T cells and cytomegalovirus serostatus. Across the whole study: Donors were healthy Belgian adults, fewer than ten CMV seropositive and around 23 seronegative. Study-wide points: Repertoires predicted CMV serostatus with median bootstrapped AUC of around 0.96. Of 150 to 200 reported CMV TCRbeta sequences, 55 to 80 were found in memory CD4+ repertoires.

Concerning this clone: Its antigen is currently unknown.

Here immunoSEQ multiplex PCR was the method, and the copy in TCRdb shows in-frame clones only, minus some. The sample has more than 50,000 clones; about 78% are singletons. This CDR3 is 13 amino acids long. V was cut by 6 bases and J by 7 bases, with 19 bases left in between. CDR1 SQVTM and CDR2 ANQGSEA come from the germline V gene. Single viable CD3+CD4+CD8-CD45RO+ cells were sorted as the memory CD4+ T cells. The sample was memory CD4+ T cells from blood. This clonotype originated in an adult in good health and CMV-seronegative. The rearrangement joins TRBV29-1 to TRBJ2-7; TRBD1 is a possible D gene (7 bases). The CDR3 is CSVGGQTTKEQYF. CDR3 nucleotide sequence: TGCAGCGTGGGGGGACAGACTACGAAGGAGCAGTACTTC.